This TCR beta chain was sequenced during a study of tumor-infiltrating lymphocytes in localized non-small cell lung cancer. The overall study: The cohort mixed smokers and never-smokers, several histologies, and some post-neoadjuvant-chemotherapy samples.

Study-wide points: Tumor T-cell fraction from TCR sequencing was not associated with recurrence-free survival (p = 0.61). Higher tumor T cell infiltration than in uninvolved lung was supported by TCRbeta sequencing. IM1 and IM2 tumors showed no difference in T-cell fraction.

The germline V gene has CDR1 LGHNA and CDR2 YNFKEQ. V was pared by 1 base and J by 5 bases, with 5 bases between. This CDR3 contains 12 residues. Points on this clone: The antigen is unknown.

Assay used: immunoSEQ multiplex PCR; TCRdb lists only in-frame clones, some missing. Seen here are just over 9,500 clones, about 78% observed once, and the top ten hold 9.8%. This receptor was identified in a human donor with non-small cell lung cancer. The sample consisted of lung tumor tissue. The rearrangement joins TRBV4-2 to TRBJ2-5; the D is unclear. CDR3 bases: TGTGCCAGCAGCCAAGGATGGGAGACCCAGTACTTC. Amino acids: CASSQGWETQYF.